The 24 T cell receptor beta chains below all came from one sample that was sequenced in a study of T cells and copy number aberrations in small-cell lung cancer. Data came from immunoSEQ multiplex PCR; TCRdb stores just in-frame clones and leaves some out. Of about 7,500 clones listed, 80% to 90% are singletons. The sample comprised normal tissue next to the tumor. Receptor source: a woman aged 50 to 65 with small cell lung cancer.

J is TRBJ1-2 and V is TRBV6-1; D is unresolved. The V gene lost 7 bases and the J gene lost 4 bases, with 10 bases spanning the gap. The CDR3 sequence is 12 residues long. Looked up from germline, CDR1 is MNHNS and CDR2 is SASEGT. The CDR3 here is CASIGELYGYTF. As DNA, the CDR3 is TGTGCCAGCATTGGGGAACTCTATGGCTACACCTTC.

The chain is built from TRBV11-3 and TRBJ2-5, with 7 bases matching TRBD1. Trimming took 5 bases from V and 1 from J; bases not matched to a gene: 4. Germline loops: CDR1 SGHNT, CDR2 YENEEA. The CDR3 runs 14 residues. CDR3 amino acids: CASSPGDSQETQYF. Written as DNA, the CDR3 is TGTGCCAGCAGCCCCGGGGACAGCCAAGAGACCCAGTACTTC.

V gene TRBV30 combines with J gene TRBJ2-7; D not certain. Trimming stripped 0 bases from V and 1 base from J, with 4 bases between. CDR1 GTSNPN and CDR2 SVGIG come from the germline V gene (reference sequence). The CDR3 length is 12 residues. CDR3 in amino acids: CAWSVQSYEQYF. The CDR3 DNA follows: TGTGCCTGGAGTGTACAGTCCTACGAGCAGTACTTC.

V usage is TRBV5-1 and J usage is TRBJ1-1; D is perhaps TRBD1 (5 bases). Looked up from germline, CDR1 is SGHRS and CDR2 is YFSETQ. Trimming removed 0 bases from V and 4 bases from J, with 16 bases in between. This CDR3 comprises 16 residues. The DNA of the CDR3 is TGCGCCAGCAGCTTGGGGCCAGGGCAAGCAGGCACTGAAGCTTTCTTT. Translated: CASSLGPGQAGTEAFF.

The chain combines TRBV5-4 with TRBJ1-2; D ambiguous. Germline values: CDR1 SGHNT, CDR2 YYREEE (reference sequence). The V and J ends lost 4 bases and 6 bases respectively, with 10 bases between them. This CDR3 region has 12 residues. The CDR3 DNA sequence: TGTGCCAGCAGCCTCGCTAAGGATGGCTACACCTTC. This translates into CASSLAKDGYTF.

The chain has TRBV14 and TRBJ1-1; no definite D call. With 4 bases removed from V and 8 bases from J, the gap between germline ends came to 11 bases. CDR1 and CDR2 from the germline V gene are SGHDN and FVKESK. The CDR3 is made up of 12 amino acids. The chain's CDR3 is CASSPSRPEAFF. CDR3 DNA: TGTGCCAGCAGCCCTTCCCGGCCCGAAGCTTTCTTT.

This clone was counted between two and nine times. The chain joins TRBV18 to TRBJ2-7; weak D call: TRBD1 (6 bases). Trimming cost V 3 bases and J 5 bases, with 11 bases left between them. CDR1 is KGHSH, CDR2 LQKENI, per germline. There are 13 residues in the CDR3. The CDR3 bases are TGTGCCAGCTCACCGAGGGGGATCGACGAGCAGTACTTC. Translation: CASSPRGIDEQYF.

The count of this clone is one. The chain uses TRBV9 and TRBJ1-1, with unresolved D. Germline V gene sequence: CDR1 SGDLS, CDR2 YYNGEE. The CDR3 totals 12 residues. V lost 4 bases to trimming and J lost 8 bases, with 12 bases between them. The CDR3 DNA reads TGTGCCAGCAGCCCTAGAGGACTCGAAGCTTTCTTT. Translated, it gives CASSPRGLEAFF. The complete variable domain, with remaining parts taken from reference TRBV9 and TRBJ1-1, reads DSGVTQTPKHLITATGQRVTLRCSPRSGDLSVYWYQQSLDQGLQFLIQYYNGEERAKGNILERFSAQQFPDLHSELNLSSLELGDSALYFCASSPRGLEAFFGQGTRLTVV.

The chain carries TRBV2 and TRBJ1-2; perhaps TRBD1 as D (5 bases). V was shortened by 6 bases and J by 8 bases, with 19 bases between the two germline ends. Germline loops: CDR1 SNHLY, CDR2 FYNNEI. The CDR3 consists of 14 residues. CDR3 protein: CASRPPGWVSGYTF. The CDR3 coding sequence is TGTGCCAGCAGACCCCCAGGGTGGGTCTCCGGCTACACCTTC.

The V call is TRBV11-3, the J call TRBJ2-3; 7 nucleotides align to TRBD1. This CDR3 contains 16 residues. V trimming: 3 bases; J trimming: 2 bases; junction bases outside the gene matches: 8. CDR1 SGHNT and CDR2 YENEEA come from the germline V gene. Written as DNA, the CDR3 is TGTGCCAGCAGCTTCCGGGACAGCGCAATCACAGATACGCAGTATTTT. Translating it yields CASSFRDSAITDTQYF.

This clone appeared a single time. The chain joins TRBV30 to TRBJ2-6; D gene ambiguous. The V end was cut by 4 bases, the J end by 2 bases, with 6 bases between. From germline, CDR1 is GTSNPN and CDR2 SVGIG (reference sequence). The CDR3 contains 13 residues. As DNA, the CDR3 is TGTGCCTGGATTGGCGCTGGGGCCAACGTCCTGACTTTC. The encoded protein is CAWIGAGANVLTF.

The chain combines TRBV5-1 with TRBJ2-5; perhaps D is TRBD1 or TRBD2 (5 bases each). Germline assignment: CDR1 SGHRS and CDR2 YFSETQ. This CDR3 is 15 amino acids long. Trimming pared 4 bases from V and 2 bases from J, leaving 15 bases between. CDR3 sequence (DNA): TGCGCCAGCAGCCCCCAGAGGGGACCACAAGAGACCCAGTACTTC. Translated: CASSPQRGPQETQYF.

The chain has TRBV9 and TRBJ2-7; 9 bases are a match to TRBD1. Germline assignment: CDR1 SGDLS and CDR2 YYNGEE. This CDR3 is built from 14 residues. The junction had 6 bases not matched to a gene; V was cut back by 3 bases and J by 5 bases. The DNA of the CDR3 is TGTGCCAGCAGCGAAGGACAGGGGCTGGACGAGCAGTACTTC. Encoded protein: CASSEGQGLDEQYF.

The DNA of the CDR3 is TGTGCCAGCAGCGCCGGAGGATCGGCCGGGGAGCTGTTTTTT. It yields the protein CASSAGGSAGELFF. The gene calls are TRBV9 and TRBJ2-2; weak D call: TRBD2 (5 bases). This CDR3 spans 14 amino acids. Trimming stripped 3 bases from V and 6 bases from J, with 12 bases between. Germline V lookup: CDR1 SGDLS, CDR2 YYNGEE.

The chain links TRBV19 to TRBJ2-1, with D maybe TRBD1 (6 bases). The CDR3 length is 13 residues. Trimming removed 6 bases at V and 13 bases at J, with 19 bases between. Germline loops: CDR1 LNHDA, CDR2 SQIVND (reference sequence). CDR3 sequence reads: CASSPSLGANQFF. The DNA of the CDR3 is TGTGCCAGTAGCCCAAGTTTGGGGGCCAACCAGTTCTTC. Drawing the rest from reference TRBV19 and TRBJ2-1, the complete variable domain is DGGITQSPKYLFRKEGQNVTLSCEQNLNHDAMYWYRQDPGQGLRLIYYSQIVNDFQKGDIAEGYSVSREKKESFPLTVTSAQKNPTAFYLCASSPSLGANQFFGPGTRLTVL.

The V gene is TRBV20-1, the J gene TRBJ1-2; no definite D call. The CDR3 consists of 10 residues. Germline CDR1 is DFQATT and CDR2 is SNEGSKA (reference sequence). Trimming took 5 bases from V and 8 from J, leaving 9 bases between them. The CDR3 sequence is CSAAQEGYTF. The CDR3 coding sequence is TGCAGTGCTGCCCAGGAAGGCTACACCTTC.

This chain uses TRBV15 with TRBJ1-1; D remains ambiguous. This CDR3 has 18 amino acids. Trimming removed 1 base from V and 0 bases from J, with 18 bases in between. From germline, CDR1 is LNHNV and CDR2 YYDKDF (reference sequence). The CDR3 is CATSRVAAPAILNTEAFF. CDR3 DNA sequence: TGTGCCACCAGCAGAGTAGCAGCACCCGCAATCTTGAACACTGAAGCTTTCTTT.

This CDR3 is CAISERGFSNQPQHF. CDR3 coding DNA: TGTGCCATCAGTGAACGAGGATTTAGCAATCAGCCCCAGCATTTT. The chain couples TRBV10-3 to TRBJ1-5; no clear D gene. The CDR3 runs to 15 residues. Trimming stripped 3 bases from V and 0 bases from J, with 9 bases between. Germline CDR1 ENHRY, CDR2 SYGVKD.

This sequence joins TRBV5-1 and TRBJ2-7, with 10 bases aligning to TRBD2. CDR3 length: 17 amino acids. Losses at the gene ends were 4 bases for V and 5 bases for J; bases not matched to a gene: 15. Germline CDR1 is SGHRS and CDR2 is YFSETQ. The CDR3 nucleotides are TGCGCCAGCAGCGCCTCCGGGACAGGTCTAGCGGGAGACGAGCAGTACTTC. It translates to CASSASGTGLAGDEQYF.

This clone was observed a single time. This chain joins TRBV7-3 and TRBJ2-3; 13 positions match TRBD2. This CDR3 comprises 14 residues. The trim removed 5 bases at V and 8 bases at J, leaving 4 bases unmatched. Per germline, CDR1 SGHTA and CDR2 FQGTGA. The DNA for the CDR3 is TGTGCCAGCAGCCCTGGACTAGCGGGAGCTACGCAGTATTTT. It encodes CASSPGLAGATQYF.

The chain carries TRBV28 and TRBJ2-1; no firm D call. Germline CDR1 and CDR2: MDHEN and SYDVKM. The V and J ends lost 7 bases and 6 bases respectively, with 13 bases between them. The CDR3 loop spans 13 amino acids. CDR3 nucleotides: TGTGCCAGCACCCCCGTGGGCCGCAATGAGCAGTTCTTC. Its protein product is CASTPVGRNEQFF.

V and J are TRBV5-4 and TRBJ2-1; TRBD1 matches at 11 bases. V shed 5 bases and J 6 bases; nucleotides not matched to a gene: 7. The length of the CDR3 is 15 residues. Per the germline V gene, CDR1 is SGHNT and CDR2 is YYREEE (reference sequence). CDR3 DNA: TGTGCCAGCAGTCCTGGACAGGGGGCGGGCAATGAGCAGTTCTTC. Its protein is CASSPGQGAGNEQFF.

The chain has TRBV14 and TRBJ2-2; D is possibly TRBD2 (5 bases). Trimming stripped 0 bases from V and 8 bases from J, with 19 bases between. The CDR3 has 17 residues. The germline CDR1 and CDR2 sequences are SGHDN and FVKESK. This chain's CDR3 is CASSQDTSGAAQGELFF. As DNA, the CDR3 is TGTGCCAGCAGCCAAGATACGAGCGGAGCCGCACAAGGGGAGCTGTTTTTT.

This clone was seen a handful of times. The V gene is TRBV6-5, the J gene TRBJ2-1; unclear D gene. The length of the CDR3 is 13 residues. V was trimmed by 2 bases and J by 10 bases, leaving 12 bases between them. Germline CDR1 is MNHEY and CDR2 is SVGAGI. CDR3 amino acids: CASSYTELREQFF. The CDR3 region has the DNA TGTGCCAGCAGTTACACAGAGCTTAGGGAGCAGTTCTTC.